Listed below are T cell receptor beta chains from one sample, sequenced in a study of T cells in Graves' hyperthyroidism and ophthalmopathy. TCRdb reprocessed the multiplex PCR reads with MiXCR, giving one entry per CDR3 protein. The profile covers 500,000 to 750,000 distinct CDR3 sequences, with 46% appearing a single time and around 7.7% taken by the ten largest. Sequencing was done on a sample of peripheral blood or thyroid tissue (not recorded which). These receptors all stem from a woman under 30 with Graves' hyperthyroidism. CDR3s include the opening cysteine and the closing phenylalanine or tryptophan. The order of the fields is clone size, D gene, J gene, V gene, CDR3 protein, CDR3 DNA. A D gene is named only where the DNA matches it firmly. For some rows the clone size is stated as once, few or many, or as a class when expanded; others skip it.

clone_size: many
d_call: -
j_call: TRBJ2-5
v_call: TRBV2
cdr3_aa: CASSAGPRETQYF
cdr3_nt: TGTGCCAGCAGTGCCGGGCCGAGGGAGACCCAGTACTTC

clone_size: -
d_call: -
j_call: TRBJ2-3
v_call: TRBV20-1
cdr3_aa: CSARDPLSTDTQYF
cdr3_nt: TGCAGTGCTAGAGATCCTCTTAGCACAGATACGCAGTATTTT

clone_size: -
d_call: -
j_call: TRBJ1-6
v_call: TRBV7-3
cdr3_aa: CASSLSGSTISSYNSPLHF
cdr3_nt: TGTGCCAGCAGCTTAAGCGGGAGCACTATCAGCTCCTATAATTCACCCCTCCACTTT

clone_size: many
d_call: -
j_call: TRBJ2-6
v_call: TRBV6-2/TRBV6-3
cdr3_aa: CASIKGRSGANVLTF
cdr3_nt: TGTGCCAGCATCAAGGGGAGGTCCGGGGCCAACGTCCTGACTTTC

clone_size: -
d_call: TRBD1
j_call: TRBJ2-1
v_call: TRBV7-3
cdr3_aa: CASSYGQVNEQFF
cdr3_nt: TGTGCCAGCAGCTACGGACAGGTCAATGAGCAGTTCTTC

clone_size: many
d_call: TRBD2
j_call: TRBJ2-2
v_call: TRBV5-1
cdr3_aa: CASSVSGRMNTGELFF
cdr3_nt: TGCGCCAGCAGCGTGAGCGGGAGGATGAACACCGGGGAGCTGTTTTTT

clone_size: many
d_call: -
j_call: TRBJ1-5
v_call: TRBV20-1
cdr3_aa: CSARMTSQPQHF
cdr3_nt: TGCAGTGCTAGAATGACATCCCAGCCCCAGCATTTT

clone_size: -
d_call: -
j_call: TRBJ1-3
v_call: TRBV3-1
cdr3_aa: CASSHVNLRNTIYF
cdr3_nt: TGTGCCAGCAGCCATGTCAACCTCCGAAACACCATATATTTT

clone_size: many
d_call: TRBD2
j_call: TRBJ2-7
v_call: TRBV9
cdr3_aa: CASSVGAGVYGQYF
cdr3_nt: TGTGCCAGCAGCGTAGGAGCGGGAGTGTACGGGCAGTACTTC

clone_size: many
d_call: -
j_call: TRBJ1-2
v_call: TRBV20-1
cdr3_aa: CSAPLRRGYTF
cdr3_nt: TGCAGTGCCCCCTTAAGGCGCGGCTACACCTTC

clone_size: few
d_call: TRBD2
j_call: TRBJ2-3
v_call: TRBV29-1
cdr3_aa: CSVARTSGTSTDTQYF
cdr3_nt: TGCAGCGTGGCGAGGACTAGCGGGACTAGCACAGATACGCAGTATTTT

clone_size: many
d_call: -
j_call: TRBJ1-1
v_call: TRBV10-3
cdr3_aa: CAIGGEGNRNTEAFF
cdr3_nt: TGTGCCATCGGGGGTGAAGGGAATAGGAACACTGAAGCTTTCTTT

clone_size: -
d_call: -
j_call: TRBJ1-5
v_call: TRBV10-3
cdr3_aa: CATKTGTESNQPQHF
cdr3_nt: TGTGCCACGAAAACCGGGACGGAAAGCAATCAGCCCCAGCATTTT

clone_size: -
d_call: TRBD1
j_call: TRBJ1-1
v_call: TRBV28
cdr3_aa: CASSSLTGVLFSNTEAFF
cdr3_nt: TGTGCCAGCAGTTCATTGACAGGGGTCTTGTTTTCGAACACTGAAGCTTTCTTT

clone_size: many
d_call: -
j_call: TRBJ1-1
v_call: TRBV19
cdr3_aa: CASSIGSYTEAFF
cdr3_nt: TGTGCCAGTAGTATTGGCAGCTACACTGAAGCTTTCTTT

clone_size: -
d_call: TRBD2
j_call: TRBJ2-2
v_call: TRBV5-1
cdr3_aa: CASSLYGTSGRTGELFF
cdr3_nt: TGCGCCAGCAGCTTGTATGGGACTAGCGGGAGAACCGGGGAGCTGTTTTTT

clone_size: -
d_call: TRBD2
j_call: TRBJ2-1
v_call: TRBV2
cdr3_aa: CASARLAGDNEQFF
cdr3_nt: TGTGCCAGCGCGAGACTAGCGGGAGACAATGAGCAGTTCTTC

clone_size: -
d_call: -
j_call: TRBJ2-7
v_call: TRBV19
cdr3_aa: CASSIDPGTSYEQYF
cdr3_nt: TGTGCCAGTAGTATAGATCCCGGGACATCCTACGAGCAGTACTTC

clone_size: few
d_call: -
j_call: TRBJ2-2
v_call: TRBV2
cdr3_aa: CASSATRGLFF
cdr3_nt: TGTGCCAGCAGTGCTACCAGGGGGCTGTTTTTT

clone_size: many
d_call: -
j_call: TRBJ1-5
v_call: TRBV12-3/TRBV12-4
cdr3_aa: CASSLFVSNQPQHF
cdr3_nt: TGTGCCAGCAGTTTATTCGTAAGCAATCAGCCCCAGCATTTT

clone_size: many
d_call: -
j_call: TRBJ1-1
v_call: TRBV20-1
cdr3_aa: CSAGPGTTEAFF
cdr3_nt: TGCAGTGCTGGACCTGGTACCACTGAAGCTTTCTTT

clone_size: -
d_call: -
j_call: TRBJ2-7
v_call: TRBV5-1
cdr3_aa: CASSLEGVDEQYF
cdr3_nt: TGCGCCAGCAGCTTGGAAGGGGTCGACGAGCAGTACTTC

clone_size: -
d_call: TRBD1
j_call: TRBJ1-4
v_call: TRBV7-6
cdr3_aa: CASSQGGPGNEKLFF
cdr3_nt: TGTGCCAGCAGCCAGGGGGGTCCAGGGAACGAAAAACTGTTTTTT

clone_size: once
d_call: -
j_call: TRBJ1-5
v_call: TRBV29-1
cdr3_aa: CSVESNQPQHF
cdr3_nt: TGCAGCGTGGAGAGTAATCAGCCCCAGCATTTT

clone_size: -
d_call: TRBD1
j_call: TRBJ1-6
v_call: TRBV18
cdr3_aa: CASSPRQGDLNSPLHF
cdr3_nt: TGTGCCAGCTCACCAAGGCAGGGGGATCTTAATTCACCCCTCCACTTT

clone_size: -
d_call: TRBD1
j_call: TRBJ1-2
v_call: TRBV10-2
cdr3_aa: CASSEPRDRVYGYTF
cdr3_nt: TGCGCCAGCAGTGAGCCCCGGGACAGGGTATATGGCTACACCTTC

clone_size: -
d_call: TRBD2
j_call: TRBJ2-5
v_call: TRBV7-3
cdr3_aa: CASSPAGTSGTRETQYF
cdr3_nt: TGTGCCAGCAGCCCGGCCGGGACTAGCGGGACTCGGGAGACCCAGTACTTC

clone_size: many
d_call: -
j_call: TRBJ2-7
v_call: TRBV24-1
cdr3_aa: CATSDEDYEQYF
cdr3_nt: TGTGCCACCAGTGACGAGGACTACGAGCAGTACTTC

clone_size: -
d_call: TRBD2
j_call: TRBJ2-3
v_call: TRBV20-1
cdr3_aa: CSAPPPPGGLADTQYF
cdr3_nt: TGCAGTGCTCCACCCCCCCCGGGAGGTCTGGCAGATACGCAGTATTTT

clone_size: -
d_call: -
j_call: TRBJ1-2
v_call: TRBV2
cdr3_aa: CAISDAGTNYGYTF
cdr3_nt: TGTGCCATCAGTGACGCGGGGACGAACTATGGCTACACCTTC

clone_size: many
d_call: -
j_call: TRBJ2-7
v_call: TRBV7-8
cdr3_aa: CASSSPSYEQYF
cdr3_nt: TGTGCCAGCAGCTCGCCCTCCTACGAGCAGTACTTC

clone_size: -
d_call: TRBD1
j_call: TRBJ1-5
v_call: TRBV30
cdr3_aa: CAWRGQGANQPQHF
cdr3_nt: TGTGCCTGGAGAGGACAGGGGGCCAATCAGCCCCAGCATTTT

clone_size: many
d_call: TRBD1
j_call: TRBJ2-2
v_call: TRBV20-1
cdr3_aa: CRALEQGVNTGELFF
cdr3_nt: TGCAGAGCGCTAGAACAGGGGGTGAACACCGGGGAGCTGTTTTTT

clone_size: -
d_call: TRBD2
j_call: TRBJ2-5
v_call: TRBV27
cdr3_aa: CASSIIAGGPYNEQLF
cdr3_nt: TGTGCCAGCAGTATTATAGCGGGAGGGCCGTACAATGAGCAGCTCTTC

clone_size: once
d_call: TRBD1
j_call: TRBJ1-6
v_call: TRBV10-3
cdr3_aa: CAIRDTRQGRNSPLHF
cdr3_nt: TGTGCCATCCGTGACACTAGACAGGGCCGTAATTCACCCCTCCACTTT

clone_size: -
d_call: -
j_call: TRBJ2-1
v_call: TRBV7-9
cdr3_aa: CASSQVQLGSKEQFF
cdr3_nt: TGCGCCAGCAGCCAAGTCCAGTTGGGCAGCAAGGAGCAGTTCTTC

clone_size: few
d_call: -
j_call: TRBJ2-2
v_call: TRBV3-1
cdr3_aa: CASGSLGPGELFF
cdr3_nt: TGTGCCAGCGGTAGTTTGGGACCCGGGGAGCTGTTTTTT

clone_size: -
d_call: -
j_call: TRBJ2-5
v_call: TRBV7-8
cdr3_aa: CASSLVASLETQYF
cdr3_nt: TGTGCCAGCAGCTTAGTGGCTAGTTTGGAGACCCAGTACTTC

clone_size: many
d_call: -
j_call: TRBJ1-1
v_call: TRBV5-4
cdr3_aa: CASSLAQGGGTEAFF
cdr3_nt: TGTGCCAGCAGCTTGGCGCAGGGTGGCGGCACTGAAGCTTTCTTT

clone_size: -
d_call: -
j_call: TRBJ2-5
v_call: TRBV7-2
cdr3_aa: CASSLRFGRAGAGRETQYF
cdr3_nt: TGTGCCAGCAGCTTAAGGTTTGGCAGGGCAGGGGCCGGCCGAGAGACCCAGTACTTC

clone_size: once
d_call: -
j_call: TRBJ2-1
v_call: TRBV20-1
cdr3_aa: CSASRRTSEQFF
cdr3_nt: TGCAGTGCTAGCCGCCGAACTAGTGAGCAGTTCTTC

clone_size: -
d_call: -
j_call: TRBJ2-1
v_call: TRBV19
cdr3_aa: CATQPSLGHKNEQFF
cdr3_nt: TGTGCCACCCAACCCAGCTTGGGGCACAAGAATGAGCAGTTCTTC

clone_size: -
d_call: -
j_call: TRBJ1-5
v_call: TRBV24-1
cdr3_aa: CATSDGGIDEHF
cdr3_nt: TGTGCCACCAGCGACGGGGGGATTGACGAGCATTTT

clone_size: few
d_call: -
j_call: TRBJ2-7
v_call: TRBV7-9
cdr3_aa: CASRSMASFYEQYF
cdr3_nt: TGTGCCAGCCGCTCCATGGCTAGCTTCTACGAGCAGTACTTC